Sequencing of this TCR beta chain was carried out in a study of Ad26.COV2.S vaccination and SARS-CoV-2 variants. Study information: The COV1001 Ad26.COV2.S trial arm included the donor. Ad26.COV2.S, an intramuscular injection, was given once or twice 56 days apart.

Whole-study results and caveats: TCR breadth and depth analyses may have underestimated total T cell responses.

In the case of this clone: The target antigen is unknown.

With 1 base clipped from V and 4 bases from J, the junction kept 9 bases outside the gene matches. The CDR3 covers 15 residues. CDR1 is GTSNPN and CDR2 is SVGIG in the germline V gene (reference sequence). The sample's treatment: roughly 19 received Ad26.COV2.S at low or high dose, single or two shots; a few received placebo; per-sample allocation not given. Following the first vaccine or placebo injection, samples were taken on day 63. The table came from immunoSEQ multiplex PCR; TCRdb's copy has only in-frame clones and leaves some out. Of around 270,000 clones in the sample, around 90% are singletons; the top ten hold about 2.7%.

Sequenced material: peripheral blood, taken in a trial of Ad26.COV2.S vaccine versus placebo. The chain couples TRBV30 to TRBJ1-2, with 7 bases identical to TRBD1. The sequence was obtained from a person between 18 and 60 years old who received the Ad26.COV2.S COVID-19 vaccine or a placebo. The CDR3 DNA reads TGTGCCTGGAGTGCCATACTAGGGACAGCCTATGGCTACACCTTC. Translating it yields CAWSAILGTAYGYTF.